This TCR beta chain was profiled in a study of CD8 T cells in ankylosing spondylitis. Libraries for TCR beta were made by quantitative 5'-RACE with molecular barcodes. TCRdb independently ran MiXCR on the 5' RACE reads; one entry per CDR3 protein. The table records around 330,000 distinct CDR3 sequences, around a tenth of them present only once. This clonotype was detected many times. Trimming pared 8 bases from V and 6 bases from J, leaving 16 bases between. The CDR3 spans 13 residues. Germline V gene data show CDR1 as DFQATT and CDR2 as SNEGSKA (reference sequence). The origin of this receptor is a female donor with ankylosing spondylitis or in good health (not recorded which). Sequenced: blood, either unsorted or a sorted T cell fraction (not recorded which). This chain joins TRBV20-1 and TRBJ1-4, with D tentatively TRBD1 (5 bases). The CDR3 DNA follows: TGCAGTCCCCGTGAGGGGAACGATGAAAAACTGTTTTTT. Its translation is CSPREGNDEKLFF.